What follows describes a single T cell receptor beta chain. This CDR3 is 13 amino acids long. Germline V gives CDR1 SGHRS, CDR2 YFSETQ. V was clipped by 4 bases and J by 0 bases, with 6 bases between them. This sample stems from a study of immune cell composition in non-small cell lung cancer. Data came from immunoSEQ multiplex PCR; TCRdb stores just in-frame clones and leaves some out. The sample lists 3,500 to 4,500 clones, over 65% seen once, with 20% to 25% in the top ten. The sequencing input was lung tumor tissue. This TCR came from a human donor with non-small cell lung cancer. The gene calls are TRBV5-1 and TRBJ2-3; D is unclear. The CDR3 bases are TGCGCCAGCAGCCTGACTAGCACAGATACGCAGTATTTT. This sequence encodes CASSLTSTDTQYF.